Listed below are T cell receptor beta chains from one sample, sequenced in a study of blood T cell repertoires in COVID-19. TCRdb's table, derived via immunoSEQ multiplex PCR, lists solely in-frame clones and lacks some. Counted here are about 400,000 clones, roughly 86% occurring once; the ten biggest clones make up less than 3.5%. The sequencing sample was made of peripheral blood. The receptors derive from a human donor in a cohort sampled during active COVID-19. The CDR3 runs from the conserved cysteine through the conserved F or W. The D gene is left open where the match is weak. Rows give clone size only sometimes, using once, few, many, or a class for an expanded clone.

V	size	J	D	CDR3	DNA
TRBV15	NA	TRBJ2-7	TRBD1	CATSSDRAPYEQYF	TGTGCCACCAGCAGCGACAGGGCCCCCTACGAGCAGTACTTC
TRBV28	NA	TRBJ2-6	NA	CASIGRSSGANVLTF	TGTGCCAGCATTGGGCGTAGCTCTGGGGCCAACGTCCTGACTTTC
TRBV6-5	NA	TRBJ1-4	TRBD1	CASRADRGPNEKLFF	TGTGCCAGCAGAGCCGACAGGGGGCCGAATGAAAAACTGTTTTTT
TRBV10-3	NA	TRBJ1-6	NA	CAISEAGQGNSPLHF	TGTGCCATCAGTGAGGCGGGCCAGGGGAATTCACCCCTCCACTTT
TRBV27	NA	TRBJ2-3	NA	CASSMDTGEITDTQYF	TGTGCCAGCAGTATGGACACGGGAGAGATCACAGATACGCAGTATTTT
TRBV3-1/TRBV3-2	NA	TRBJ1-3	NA	CASSQDLARGNTIYF	TGTGCCAGCAGCCAAGACCTGGCCCGTGGAAACACCATATATTTT
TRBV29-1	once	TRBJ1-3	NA	CSVGVNSGNTIYF	TGCAGCGTTGGAGTAAACTCTGGAAACACCATATATTTT
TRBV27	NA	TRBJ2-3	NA	CASSLFANTDTQYF	TGTGCCAGCAGTTTGTTCGCGAACACAGATACGCAGTATTTT
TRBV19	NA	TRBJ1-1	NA	CASSVTGNTEAFF	TGTGCCAGTAGCGTAACAGGGAACACTGAAGCTTTCTTT
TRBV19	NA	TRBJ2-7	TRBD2	CASSISPGRGYEQYF	TGTGCCAGTAGTATCTCCCCGGGGAGGGGCTACGAGCAGTACTTC
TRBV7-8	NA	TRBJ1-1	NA	CASSFGQGNTEAFF	TGTGCCAGCAGCTTTGGGCAGGGTAACACTGAAGCTTTCTTT
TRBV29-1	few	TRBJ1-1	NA	CSVQQPLLREAFF	TGCAGCGTTCAACAGCCTCTTTTAAGGGAAGCTTTCTTT
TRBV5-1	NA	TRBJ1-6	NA	CASSPQPRARNSPLHF	TGCGCCAGCAGCCCCCAGCCCAGGGCACGGAATTCACCCCTCCACTTT
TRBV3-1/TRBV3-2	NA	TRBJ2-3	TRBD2	CASSPPTSGRADTQYF	TGTGCCAGCAGCCCCCCCACTAGCGGGAGGGCAGATACGCAGTATTTT
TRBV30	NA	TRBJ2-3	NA	CAWRPTADTQYF	TGTGCCTGGAGGCCTACCGCAGATACGCAGTATTTT
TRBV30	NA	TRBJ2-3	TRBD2	CAWSVPGGPTDTQYF	TGTGCCTGGAGTGTCCCGGGGGGACCCACAGATACGCAGTATTTT
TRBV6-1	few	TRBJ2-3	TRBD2	CASSGTSGGSTDTQYF	TGTGCCAGCAGTGGGACTAGCGGGGGGAGCACAGATACGCAGTATTTT
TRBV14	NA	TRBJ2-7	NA	CASSLLSDSQYEQYF	TGTGCCAGCAGCCTACTCAGCGACAGTCAGTACGAGCAGTACTTC
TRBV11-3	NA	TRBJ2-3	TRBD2	CASSQGPGGRLEDTQYF	TGTGCCAGCAGCCAAGGGCCGGGCGGGAGACTCGAAGATACGCAGTATTTT
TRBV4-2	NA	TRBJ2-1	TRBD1	CASSQVGTGSNEQFF	TGTGCCAGCAGCCAAGTGGGGACAGGGTCCAATGAGCAGTTCTTC
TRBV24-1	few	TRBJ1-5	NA	CATSDPNAPGWDNQPQHF	TGTGCCACCAGTGATCCGAACGCACCGGGGTGGGATAATCAGCCCCAGCATTTT
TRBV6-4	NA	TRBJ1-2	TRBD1	CASSGRVSIHRGTNYGYTF	TGTGCCAGCAGTGGACGGGTTAGTATCCACAGGGGGACTAACTATGGCTACACCTTC
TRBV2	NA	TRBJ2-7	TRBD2	CASGLRGMGYEQYF	TGTGCCAGCGGGTTGCGGGGGATGGGGTACGAGCAGTACTTC
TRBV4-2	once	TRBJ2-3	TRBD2	CASSQDRVAGGRDTQYF	TGTGCCAGCAGCCAAGACAGGGTCGCGGGGGGTCGGGACACGCAGTATTTT
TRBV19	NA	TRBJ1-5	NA	CASSIANQPQHF	TGTGCCAGTAGTATAGCGAATCAGCCCCAGCATTTT
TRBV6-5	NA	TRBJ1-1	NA	CASSLPSGGNTEAFF	TGTGCCAGCAGCTTACCCTCCGGGGGGAACACTGAAGCTTTCTTT
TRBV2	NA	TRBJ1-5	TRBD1	CASRETGQGAFQPQHF	TGTGCCAGCAGAGAAACGGGACAGGGGGCTTTTCAGCCCCAGCATTTT
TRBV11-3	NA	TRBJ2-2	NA	CASSLRRDSGLFF	TGTGCCAGCAGCTTACGCAGGGACTCCGGGCTGTTTTTT
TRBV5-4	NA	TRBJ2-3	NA	CASSSRPSDTQYF	TGTGCCAGCAGCTCTCGTCCCTCGGATACGCAGTATTTT
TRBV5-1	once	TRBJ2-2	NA	CASSWGGADTGELFF	TGCGCCAGCAGCTGGGGGGGCGCAGACACCGGGGAGCTGTTTTTT
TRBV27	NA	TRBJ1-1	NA	CASSHSKGNWEAFF	TGTGCCAGCAGTCACTCTAAGGGGAATTGGGAAGCTTTCTTT
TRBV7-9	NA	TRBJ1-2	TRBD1	CASSWDRAHYGYTF	TGTGCCAGCAGCTGGGACAGGGCCCACTATGGCTACACCTTC
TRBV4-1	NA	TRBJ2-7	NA	CASSPLMGGTGSYEQYF	TGCGCCAGCAGCCCCCTTATGGGCGGGACCGGCTCCTACGAGCAGTACTTC
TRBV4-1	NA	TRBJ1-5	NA	CASSQVAVQRVNQPQHF	TGCGCCAGCAGCCAAGTTGCGGTACAGAGGGTCAATCAGCCCCAGCATTTT
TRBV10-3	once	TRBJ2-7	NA	CAIGSGPTYEQYF	TGTGCCATCGGCTCAGGGCCCACCTACGAGCAGTACTTC
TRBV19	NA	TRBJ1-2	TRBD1	CASSRDSDYGYTF	TGTGCCAGTAGTAGGGACAGTGACTATGGCTACACCTTC
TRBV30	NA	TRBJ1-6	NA	CAWSRTQGTYSPLHF	TGTGCCTGGAGTCGCACTCAGGGAACCTATTCACCCCTCCACTTT
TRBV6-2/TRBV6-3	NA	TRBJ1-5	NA	CASSYSTQGGKPQHF	TGTGCCAGCAGTTACTCGACACAGGGCGGAAAGCCCCAGCATTTT
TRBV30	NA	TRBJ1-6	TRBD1	CACTDREGSYNSPLHF	TGTGCCTGTACGGACAGGGAGGGCTCCTATAATTCACCCCTCCACTTT
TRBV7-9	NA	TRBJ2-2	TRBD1	CASSFRGQGNLGELFF	TGTGCCAGCAGCTTCCGGGGACAGGGGAACCTCGGGGAGCTGTTTTTT
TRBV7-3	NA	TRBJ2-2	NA	CASSPKGGVPGELFF	TGTGCCAGCAGCCCCAAGGGGGGGGTCCCCGGGGAGCTGTTTTTT
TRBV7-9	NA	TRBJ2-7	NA	CASSLDFYEQYF	TGTGCCAGCAGCCTAGACTTCTACGAGCAGTACTTC
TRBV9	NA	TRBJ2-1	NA	CASSVEYRDNEQFF	TGTGCCAGCAGCGTAGAGTATAGAGACAATGAGCAGTTCTTC
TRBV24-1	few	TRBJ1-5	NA	CATSDSGTTQPQHF	TGTGCCACCAGTGACTCAGGGACAACTCAGCCCCAGCATTTT
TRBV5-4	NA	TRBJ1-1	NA	CASSLKLGDSPEAFF	TGTGCCAGCAGCCTGAAATTGGGTGACAGTCCTGAAGCTTTCTTT
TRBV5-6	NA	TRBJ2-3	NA	CASRYPGLGADTQYF	TGTGCCAGCAGGTATCCGGGACTCGGAGCAGATACGCAGTATTTT
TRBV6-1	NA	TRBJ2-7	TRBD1	CASSERGQGIYEQYF	TGTGCCAGCAGTGAAAGGGGACAGGGAATCTACGAGCAGTACTTC
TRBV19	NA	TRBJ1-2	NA	CASGGGRSYGYTF	TGTGCCAGTGGGGGGGGCAGAAGCTATGGCTACACCTTC
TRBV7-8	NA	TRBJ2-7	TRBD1	CASTPTGTPSRVWQQYF	TGTGCCAGCACCCCGACAGGGACCCCGTCACGGGTCTGGCAGCAGTACTTC
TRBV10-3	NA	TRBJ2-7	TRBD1	CAISEFSGQGMAYEQYF	TGTGCCATCAGTGAGTTTTCAGGACAGGGAATGGCCTACGAGCAGTACTTC
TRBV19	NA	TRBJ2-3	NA	CASSSPRQTQYF	TGTGCCAGTAGTAGCCCTAGGCAAACGCAGTATTTT
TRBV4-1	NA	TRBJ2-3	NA	CASSQEASWGTDTQYF	TGCGCCAGCAGCCAAGAAGCTAGCTGGGGCACAGATACGCAGTATTTT
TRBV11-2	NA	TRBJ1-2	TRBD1	CASSSGTGGWNYGYTF	TGTGCCAGCAGCTCCGGGACAGGGGGCTGGAACTATGGCTACACCTTC
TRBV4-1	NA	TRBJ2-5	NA	CASSHGRTTSQETQYF	TGCGCCAGCAGCCATGGCCGGACTACTTCGCAAGAGACCCAGTACTTC